The 17 T cell receptor beta chains below come from one sample, sequenced in a study of post-analysis software for immune sequencing data. General study findings and limits: The five TRBV segments detected at higher frequency in patients than in controls included TRBV5-6, TRBV5-1 and TRBV20-1.

Prepared TCR beta cDNA libraries contained unique molecular identifiers. TCRdb re-derived calls from the PCR reads in MiXCR, one entry per CDR3 protein. The sample consists of hundreds of thousands of distinct CDR3 sequences, roughly 40% of them appearing once. For these TCRs, the target antigens are not known. The specimen was blood. These receptors originate from a girl aged 5-17 years with multiple sclerosis.

This clonotype was recorded a few times. V usage is TRBV7-6 and J usage is TRBJ1-1; D not resolved. In germline, CDR1 is SGHVS, CDR2 FNYEAQ. Trimming took off 4 bases at V and 2 bases at J, with 5 bases between the two ends. The CDR3 length is 12 residues. Here the CDR3 reads CASSSYNTEAFF. In nucleotides, the CDR3 is TGTGCCAGCAGCTCGTATAACACTGAAGCTTTCTTT.

This clonotype was detected once. J is TRBJ2-5 and V is TRBV27, with D possibly being TRBD1 (5 bases). This CDR3 is 15 amino acids long. Germline V gives CDR1 MNHEY, CDR2 SMNVEV (reference sequence). Trimming took 1 base from V and 5 from J, leaving 14 bases between them. The CDR3: CASSLLRAGWETQYF. The DNA of the CDR3 is TGTGCCAGCAGTTTATTAAGGGCAGGGTGGGAGACCCAGTACTTC.

This clonotype was found many times. V and J are TRBV29-1 and TRBJ1-2; D is perhaps TRBD1 (6 bases). This CDR3 contains 13 residues. Trimming pared 5 bases from V and 4 bases from J, leaving 14 bases between. From germline, CDR1 is SQVTM and CDR2 ANQGSEA. The CDR3 bases are TGCAGCGTTTGGGCAGGGGATCCCTATGGCTACACCTTC. It translates to CSVWAGDPYGYTF.

This clonotype was recorded a few times. Here the CDR3 DNA reads TGCGCCAGCAGCTCAGAGGGGGAGACCCAGTACTTC. Translated: CASSSEGETQYF. The chain recombines TRBV5-1 with TRBJ2-5; D tentatively fits TRBD1 or TRBD2 (5 bases each). The CDR3 runs to 12 residues. CDR1 is SGHRS and CDR2 is YFSETQ in the germline V gene. V was pared by 3 bases and J by 5 bases, with 8 bases between.

This clonotype was detected a few times. The chain joins TRBV6-6 to TRBJ2-1; D unclear. CDR1 and CDR2 (germline): MNHNY, SVGAGI (reference sequence). This CDR3 comprises 13 residues. The germline V and J ends were trimmed by 7 bases and 8 bases, with 15 bases remaining between them. CDR3 DNA sequence: TGTGCCAGCAAAGTCCCTCGTGACGATGAGCAGTTCTTC. This sequence encodes CASKVPRDDEQFF.

This clonotype showed up just once. The rearrangement uses TRBV10-3 and TRBJ2-7, with 11 bases lining up with TRBD2. The length of the CDR3 is 14 residues. Germline lookup yields CDR1 ENHRY and CDR2 SYGVKD. Trimming took 6 bases from V and 5 from J; bases not matched to a gene: 6. In DNA, the CDR3 is TGTGCCATCAGGCCGACTAGCGGGAAGGACGAGCAGTACTTC. Its translation: CAIRPTSGKDEQYF.

The chain combines TRBV12-3 or TRBV12-4 with TRBJ2-3; 7 bases map to TRBD1. V trimming: 7 bases; J trimming: 4 bases; junction bases outside the gene matches: 11. This CDR3 is 15 amino acids long. The CDR3, as DNA: TGTGCCAGCACCCTGACAGGGATGACAGCAGATACGCAGTATTTT. As protein: CASTLTGMTADTQYF.

V gene TRBV6-1 combines with J gene TRBJ2-5; no firm D call. Trimming stripped 7 bases from V and 5 bases from J, with 17 bases between. Germline CDR1 MNHNS, CDR2 SASEGT. The CDR3 has 14 amino acids. CDR3 sequence: CASTESAVFETQYF. The CDR3 coding sequence is TGTGCCAGCACCGAAAGTGCAGTATTCGAGACCCAGTACTTC.

The CDR3 here is CSANTETGLPNQPQHF. The CDR3 nucleotides are TGCAGTGCTAATACCGAGACAGGTCTTCCGAATCAGCCCCAGCATTTT. The V call is TRBV20-1, the J call TRBJ1-5, with D tentatively TRBD1 (6 bases). V lost 4 bases and J lost 4, with 20 bases in between. The CDR3 runs to 16 residues. Germline CDR1 and CDR2: DFQATT and SNEGSKA (reference sequence).

Only a few counts were recorded for this clonotype. The genes are TRBV12-3 or TRBV12-4 and TRBJ2-3; the match to TRBD2 covers 8 bases. The CDR3 loop spans 16 amino acids. Trimming cost V 6 bases and J 2 bases; bases outside gene matches: 10. The CDR3 region is CASSNLAGFSTDTQYF. DNA for the CDR3: TGTGCCAGCAGCAATCTAGCGGGCTTCTCCACAGATACGCAGTATTTT.

The V call is TRBV12-3 or TRBV12-4, the J call TRBJ1-4; D might be TRBD1 (5 bases). CDR3 length: 15 residues. V lost 4 bases, J lost 0 bases, and 9 bases lay in between. CDR3 protein: CASSWGRTTNEKLFF. CDR3 nucleotides: TGTGCCAGCAGTTGGGGACGGACAACTAATGAAAAACTGTTTTTT.

This clonotype has just one count. The chain combines TRBV12-3 or TRBV12-4 with TRBJ1-2; 9 bases agree with TRBD1. The CDR3 extends over 13 amino acids. Trimming took 6 bases from V and 5 from J; bases not matched to a gene: 4. CDR3 residues: CASRRTGEYGYTF. CDR3 nucleotide sequence: TGTGCCAGCAGGCGGACAGGGGAATATGGCTACACCTTC.

As DNA, the CDR3 is TGTGCCAGCAGCGGATCTTTAGCGGCATATAGCACAGATACGCAGTATTTT. This translates into CASSGSLAAYSTDTQYF. This chain uses TRBV7-2 with TRBJ2-3; D is possibly TRBD2 (6 bases). Trimming shortened V by 5 bases and J by 0 bases, and 18 bases separated the two germline ends. Germline values: CDR1 SGHTA, CDR2 FQGNSA. This CDR3 has 17 amino acids.

The rearrangement links TRBV10-3 to TRBJ2-1; 7 bases match TRBD2. The germline V gene encodes CDR1 ENHRY and CDR2 SYGVKD. Trimming cost V 5 bases and J 6 bases; bases outside gene matches: 10. This CDR3 is 15 amino acids long. CDR3 residues: CAISPTGLGRNEQFF. The CDR3 DNA is TGTGCCATCAGTCCAACCGGACTAGGACGCAATGAGCAGTTCTTC.

The CDR3: CASSLRGGTSYNEQYF. CDR3 DNA: TGTGCCAGCAGTTTACGTGGCGGGACCTCCTACAATGAGCAGTACTTC. The V call is TRBV12-3 or TRBV12-4, the J call TRBJ2-7, with D tentatively TRBD2 (6 bases). The length of the CDR3 is 16 residues. V dropped 2 bases and J dropped 7 bases, with 21 bases sitting between them.

Concerning this clonotype: This clone may be a read error of a much larger clone one base away. The chain carries TRBV6-4 and TRBJ2-3; 9 bases fit TRBD2. The germline V gene has CDR1 MRHNA and CDR2 SNTAGT. The CDR3 has 14 amino acids. CDR3 region: CASRDSSGADTQYF. The DNA of the CDR3 is TGTGCCAGCAGGGACTCTAGCGGGGCAGATACGCAGTATTTT.

The chain combines TRBV3-1 with TRBJ2-1; 9 bases agree with TRBD2. From germline, CDR1 is LGHDT and CDR2 YNNKEL (reference sequence). The length of the CDR3 is 15 residues. V lost 2 bases and J lost 4; bases outside the gene matches: 3. This CDR3 reads CASSQMAGGYNEQFF. CDR3 DNA: TGTGCCAGCAGCCAAATGGCGGGGGGGTACAATGAGCAGTTCTTC.